This T cell receptor (beta chain) was retrieved from a study of cytotoxic CD8 clonotypes in ibrutinib-treated CLL. Study at large: Researchers reported over 9 relapsed/refractory and over 14 treatment-naive patients, 17 to 18 of them IGHV unmutated.

The V segment lost 5 bases and the J segment 5 bases; nucleotides outside the gene matches: 14. Germline V gene sequence: CDR1 SEHNR, CDR2 FQNEAQ (reference sequence). The CDR3 spans 16 residues. Sequencing used immunoSEQ multiplex PCR; TCRdb keeps in-frame clones, though not all of them. The sample has 76,000 or so clones; 83% are singletons. V usage is TRBV7-9 and J usage is TRBJ1-1, with 7 bases fitting TRBD1. The sample consisted of PBMCs, taken after 24 months of ibrutinib treatment. This clonotype originated in a human donor with chronic lymphocytic leukemia. The CDR3 sequence is CASSPAGQAPRTEAFF. CDR3 in DNA: TGTGCCAGCAGCCCCGCCGGACAGGCCCCGCGGACTGAAGCTTTCTTT.